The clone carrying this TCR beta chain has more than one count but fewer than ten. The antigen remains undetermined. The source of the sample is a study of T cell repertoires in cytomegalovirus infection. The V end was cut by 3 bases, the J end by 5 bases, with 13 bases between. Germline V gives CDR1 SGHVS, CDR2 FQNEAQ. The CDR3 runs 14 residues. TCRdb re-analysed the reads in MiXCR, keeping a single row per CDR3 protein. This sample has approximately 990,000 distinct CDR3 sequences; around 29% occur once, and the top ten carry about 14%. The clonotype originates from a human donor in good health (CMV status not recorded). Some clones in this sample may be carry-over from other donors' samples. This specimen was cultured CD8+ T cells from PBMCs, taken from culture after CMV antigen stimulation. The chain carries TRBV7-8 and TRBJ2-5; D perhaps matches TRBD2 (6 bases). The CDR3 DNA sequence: TGTGCCAGCAGCTTCGGCCTAGCGAGGGAGACCCAGTACTTC. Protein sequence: CASSFGLARETQYF.